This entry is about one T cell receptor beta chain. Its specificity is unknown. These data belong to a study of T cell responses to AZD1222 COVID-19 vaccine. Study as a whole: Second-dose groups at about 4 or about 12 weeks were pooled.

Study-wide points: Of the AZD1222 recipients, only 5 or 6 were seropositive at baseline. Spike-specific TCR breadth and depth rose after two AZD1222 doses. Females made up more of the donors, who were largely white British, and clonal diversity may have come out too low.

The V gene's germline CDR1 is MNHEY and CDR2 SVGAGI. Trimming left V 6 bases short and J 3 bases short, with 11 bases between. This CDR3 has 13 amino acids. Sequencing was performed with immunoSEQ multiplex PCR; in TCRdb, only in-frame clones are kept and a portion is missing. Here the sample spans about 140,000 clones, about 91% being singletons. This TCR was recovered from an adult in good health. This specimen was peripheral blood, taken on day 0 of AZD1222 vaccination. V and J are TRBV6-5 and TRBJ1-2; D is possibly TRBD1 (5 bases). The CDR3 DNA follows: TGTGCCAGCAGAGCAGGGTCGGACTATGGCTACACCTTC. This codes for CASRAGSDYGYTF.